Each of the 30 T cell receptor beta chains below was sequenced from the same sample in a study of blood T cell repertoires in COVID-19. Using immunoSEQ multiplex PCR, the repertoire was profiled, and TCRdb retains in-frame clones only, with some absent. In the table there are 120,000 to 150,000 clones, just under 90% of which are singletons. The sequenced material came from peripheral blood. Receptors were obtained from a middle-aged woman with acute or convalescent COVID-19.

This rearrangement joins TRBV5-1 to TRBJ1-6; D is possibly TRBD1 (5 bases). V gave up 3 bases and J gave up 7 bases, with 11 bases separating them. The CDR3 is 14 residues long. Germline V gene sequence: CDR1 SGHRS, CDR2 YFSETQ. The CDR3 DNA follows: TGCGCCAGCAGCTCGGGGGGGATAAATTCACCCCTCCACTTT. This codes for CASSSGGINSPLHF.

V is TRBV18 and J is TRBJ2-7; tentative D call: TRBD1 (6 bases). Germline V gene data show CDR1 as KGHSH and CDR2 as LQKENI. The CDR3 is 16 amino acids. Trimming left V 3 bases short and J 0 bases short, with 15 bases between. This chain's CDR3 is CASSPPTGSSSYEQYF. Here the CDR3 DNA reads TGTGCCAGCTCACCGCCAACAGGGTCCTCCTCCTACGAGCAGTACTTC.

V usage is TRBV6-5 and J usage is TRBJ1-5, with TRBD1 matching 7 bases. The V segment lost 2 bases and the J segment 3 bases; nucleotides outside the gene matches: 4. From germline, CDR1 is MNHEY and CDR2 SVGAGI. The CDR3 is 15 residues long. Here the CDR3 DNA reads TGTGCCAGCAGTTACGTGACAGGGCTCAATCAGCCCCAGCATTTT. It codes for CASSYVTGLNQPQHF.

The V gene is TRBV7-9, the J gene TRBJ2-1; D may be TRBD2 (5 bases). The CDR3 is 14 residues long. The germline V and J ends were trimmed by 3 bases and 7 bases, with 13 bases remaining between them. Germline V gene lookup returns CDR1 SEHNR and CDR2 FQNEAQ (reference sequence). The CDR3 spells CASSFSGKVNEQFF. The CDR3 region has the DNA TGTGCCAGCAGCTTCTCCGGGAAAGTGAATGAGCAGTTCTTC.

The J gene is TRBJ1-2, the V gene TRBV11-2; 10 positions agree with TRBD1. Germline CDR1 SGHAT, CDR2 FQNNGV. The trim removed 5 bases at V and 2 bases at J, leaving 5 bases unmatched. This CDR3 is 15 amino acids long. CDR3 residues: CASSKLTGGNYGYTF. The CDR3, as DNA: TGTGCCAGCAGCAAACTGACAGGGGGCAACTATGGCTACACCTTC. Drawing the rest from reference TRBV11-2 and TRBJ1-2, the complete variable domain is EAGVAQSPRYKIIEKRQSVAFWCNPISGHATLYWYQQILGQGPKLLIQFQNNGVVDDSQLPKDRFSAERLKGVDSTLKIQPAKLEDSAVYLCASSKLTGGNYGYTFGSGTRLTVV.

The V gene is TRBV11-3, the J gene TRBJ1-1; the D is unclear. The CDR3 sequence is 13 residues long. V shed 2 bases and J shed 4 bases, with 8 bases lying between them. Germline values: CDR1 SGHNT, CDR2 YENEEA. The CDR3: CASSLLRGTEAFF. The CDR3 nucleotides are TGTGCCAGCAGCTTACTTCGGGGCACTGAAGCTTTCTTT.

This clone appeared a single time. The chain couples TRBV5-1 to TRBJ2-7, with 9 positions matching TRBD1. CDR1 is SGHRS, CDR2 YFSETQ, per germline. CDR3 length equals 15 residues. The trim removed 0 bases at V and 6 bases at J, leaving 7 bases unmatched. In nucleotides, the CDR3 is TGCGCCAGCAGCTTGGCCGTGACAGGGGGGAGCGAGCAGTACTTC. Translating it yields CASSLAVTGGSEQYF.

This chain joins TRBV7-3 and TRBJ2-5, with 12 bases lining up with TRBD2. Germline trimming cut 5 bases from V and 5 bases from J; bases unmatched to any gene: 3. The CDR3 sequence is 14 residues long. CDR1 and CDR2 from the germline V gene are SGHTA and FQGTGA. The CDR3 nucleotides read TGTGCCAGCAGCCCTAGCGGGAGGGGGGAGACCCAGTACTTC. Its protein product is CASSPSGRGETQYF.

The chain couples TRBV27 to TRBJ1-5; D remains ambiguous. This CDR3 is 11 amino acids long. Germline V gives CDR1 MNHEY, CDR2 SMNVEV (reference sequence). Trimming took 8 bases from V and 6 from J, leaving 8 bases between them. The CDR3 spells CASGRGQPQHF. CDR3 nucleotide sequence: TGTGCCAGCGGCCGGGGTCAGCCCCAGCATTTT.

This chain uses TRBV5-1 with TRBJ1-5; 8 bases fit TRBD1. V was pared by 4 bases and J by 2 bases, with 8 bases of the junction left unmatched. The germline gives CDR1 SGHRS, CDR2 YFSETQ. CDR3 length: 16 amino acids. The CDR3 here is CASSPTGGGGNQPQHF. The CDR3 nucleotides are TGCGCCAGCAGCCCTACAGGGGGTGGGGGCAATCAGCCCCAGCATTTT.

The J gene is TRBJ2-7, the V gene TRBV6-5; D is unresolved. The length of the CDR3 is 12 residues. V was cut by 6 bases and J by 5 bases, with 11 bases left in between. Germline V gives CDR1 MNHEY, CDR2 SVGAGI. CDR3 residues: CASRAVEDEQYF. CDR3 nucleotides: TGTGCCAGCAGGGCTGTAGAGGACGAGCAGTACTTC.

This clone has a single count. The rearrangement joins TRBV4-1 to TRBJ1-2; D call uncertain. This CDR3 contains 18 residues. V was trimmed by 7 bases and J by 2 bases, leaving 26 bases between them. The V gene's germline CDR1 is MGHRA and CDR2 YSYEKL. The CDR3 region is CASTSTPPKTEKNYGYTF. CDR3 DNA sequence: TGCGCCAGCACCTCAACCCCCCCTAAGACGGAGAAGAACTATGGCTACACCTTC.

This chain uses TRBV28 with TRBJ2-7, with 9 nucleotides matching TRBD1. The length of the CDR3 is 13 residues. Germline V gene sequence: CDR1 MDHEN, CDR2 SYDVKM. Unmatched junction bases numbered 9, after V lost 8 bases and J lost 7 bases. In nucleotides, the CDR3 is TGTGCCAGCCTGGGACAGGGAGGTTGGGAGCAGTACTTC. Translating it yields CASLGQGGWEQYF. Combining the CDR3 with reference TRBV28 and TRBJ2-7 gives the whole variable domain DVKVTQSSRYLVKRTGEKVFLECVQDMDHENMFWYRQDPGLGLRLIYFSYDVKMKEKGDIPEGYSVSREKKERFSLILESASTNQTSMYLCASLGQGGWEQYFGPGTRLTVT.

V gene TRBV30 combines with J gene TRBJ1-5, with D uncertain. Germline CDR1 GTSNPN, CDR2 SVGIG (reference sequence). The CDR3 loop spans 12 amino acids. V was clipped by 2 bases and J by 9 bases, with 11 bases between them. The chain's CDR3 is CAWSYGDGPQHF. The CDR3 nucleotides are TGTGCCTGGAGTTATGGAGATGGGCCCCAGCATTTT.

As DNA, the CDR3 is TGTGCCAGCAGCTTACCCGGGACAGCCTCCTACGAGCAGTACTTC. Its translation: CASSLPGTASYEQYF. This rearrangement joins TRBV11-2 to TRBJ2-7, with 7 bases matching TRBD1. This CDR3 spans 15 amino acids. The junction had 4 bases not matched to a gene; V was cut back by 2 bases and J by 0 bases. Per the germline V gene, CDR1 is SGHAT and CDR2 is FQNNGV.

The chain links TRBV19 to TRBJ1-1; D gene unclear. This CDR3 spans 13 amino acids. V was shortened by 10 bases and J by 1 base, with 13 bases between the two germline ends. Germline CDR1 is LNHDA and CDR2 is SQIVND (reference sequence). As DNA, the CDR3 is TGTGCCACTCGGGTGGGGAGGAACACTGAAGCTTTCTTT. Protein: CATRVGRNTEAFF.

The chain employs TRBV7-9 and TRBJ2-1; the match to TRBD2 covers 13 bases. The V and J ends lost 5 bases and 7 bases, in that order; junction bases with no gene match: 5. This CDR3 region has 15 residues. Germline V gene data show CDR1 as SEHNR and CDR2 as FQNEAQ (reference sequence). The CDR3 nucleotides read TGTGCCAGCAGCCCAGGACTAGCGGGGGCAAATGAGCAGTTCTTC. It is translated as CASSPGLAGANEQFF.

The chain joins TRBV5-4 to TRBJ1-1; 9 bases align to TRBD1. CDR1 is SGHNT and CDR2 is YYREEE in the germline V gene (reference sequence). The V and J ends lost 3 bases and 4 bases, in that order; junction bases with no gene match: 7. The CDR3 totals 15 residues. For the CDR3, the DNA is TGTGCCAGCAGCTCTACAGGGGGCTTTGGCACTGAAGCTTTCTTT. This sequence encodes CASSSTGGFGTEAFF.

This clone was seen just once. The J gene is TRBJ1-1, the V gene TRBV5-1; 8 bases match TRBD1. The CDR3 is 15 residues long. J gave up 4 bases and V 4 bases, and 9 bases lay outside the gene matches. Germline CDR1 reads SGHRS; CDR2 reads YFSETQ. The CDR3 is CASSPEGQGFTEAFF. CDR3 DNA: TGCGCCAGCAGCCCAGAAGGACAGGGTTTCACTGAAGCTTTCTTT.

The chain employs TRBV7-2 and TRBJ1-5; D is unresolved. V was cut by 0 bases and J by 4 bases, with 7 bases left in between. Germline CDR1 SGHTA, CDR2 FQGNSA. The CDR3 consists of 14 residues. This CDR3 reads CASSLAPGNQPQHF. CDR3 DNA: TGTGCCAGCAGCTTAGCGCCCGGGAATCAGCCCCAGCATTTT.

The chain uses TRBV29-1 and TRBJ1-1; D might be TRBD1 (6 bases). This CDR3 has 13 residues. The V gene lost 4 bases and the J gene lost 0 bases, with 9 bases spanning the gap. Germline-derived CDR1 and CDR2 are SQVTM and ANQGSEA. The CDR3 sequence: CSVVWTVNTEAFF. Written as DNA, the CDR3 is TGCAGCGTTGTCTGGACAGTGAACACTGAAGCTTTCTTT.

The chain joins TRBV18 to TRBJ1-5, with D unresolved. Per the germline V gene, CDR1 is KGHSH and CDR2 is LQKENI. The CDR3 sequence is 13 residues long. V lost 6 bases to trimming and J lost 3 bases, with 9 bases between them. DNA of the CDR3: TGTGCCAGCTCGCGGCAAGTCAATCAGCCCCAGCATTTT. This encodes CASSRQVNQPQHF.

The chain is built from TRBV4-3 and TRBJ2-5, with 8 bases matching TRBD1. The germline CDR1 and CDR2 sequences are LGHNA and YSLEER. The CDR3 runs 15 residues. V was pared by 3 bases and J by 3 bases, with 6 bases of the junction left unmatched. This CDR3 reads CASSQDGQGEETQYF. CDR3 DNA: TGCGCCAGCAGCCAGGACGGACAGGGTGAAGAGACCCAGTACTTC.

The gene calls are TRBV7-2 and TRBJ2-3; 9 nucleotides match TRBD2. V was pared by 4 bases and J by 4 bases, with 6 bases of the junction left unmatched. CDR1 SGHTA and CDR2 FQGNSA come from the germline V gene. The CDR3 sequence is 15 residues long. CDR3 DNA: TGTGCCAGCAGCTCCAGTAGCGGGAGAGCAGATACGCAGTATTTT. It specifies CASSSSSGRADTQYF. The whole variable domain, remainder taken from reference TRBV7-2 and TRBJ2-3, is GAGVSQSPSNKVTEKGKDVELRCDPISGHTALYWYRQSLGQGLEFLIYFQGNSAPDKSGLPSDRFSAERTGGSVSTLTIQRTQQEDSAVYLCASSSSSGRADTQYFGPGTRLTVL.

Comment on this clone: The germline gene is not matched at one end of the junction; a read error may be the cause. The chain employs TRBV29-1 and TRBJ1-3; maybe TRBD1 (6 bases). This CDR3 comprises 13 residues. CDR1 and CDR2 from the germline V gene are SQVTM and ANQGSEA. CDR3 sequence (DNA): TGCAGCGTTGAAATGGGAGGGGGAAGCACCATATATTTT. Translation: CSVEMGGGSTIYF.

The genes are TRBV6-2 or TRBV6-3 and TRBJ2-7; D not certain. Germline V CDR1 and CDR2: MNHEY, SVGEGT. V was pared by 2 bases and J by 2 bases, with 10 bases between. The CDR3 is made up of 14 amino acids. In DNA, the CDR3 is TGTGCCAGCAGTTACATTCAGGAAGCCTACGAGCAGTACTTC. Protein product: CASSYIQEAYEQYF.

J is TRBJ1-2 and V is TRBV12-2. TRBV12-2 is reported as a pseudogene. The CDR3 runs 18 residues. CDR3 protein: CASRLEAGDGVTNYGYTF. Written as DNA, the CDR3 is TGTGCAAGTCGCTTAGAGGCCGGGGATGGGGTTACTAACTATGGCTACACCTTC.

The chain recombines TRBV9 with TRBJ2-2, with unresolved D. CDR3 length equals 14 residues. Trimming took 0 bases from V and 2 from J, leaving 5 bases between them. CDR1 and CDR2 (germline): SGDLS, YYNGEE. The CDR3 DNA is TGTGCCAGCAGCGTAGTCCTAAACACCGGGGAGCTGTTTTTT. Its protein product is CASSVVLNTGELFF.

CDR3 DNA: TGTGCCAGCAGCTCCTACAGGGGGGAGTCGAAAGAGACCCAGTACTTC. This gives the protein CASSSYRGESKETQYF. V is TRBV11-2 and J is TRBJ2-5; 8 positions match TRBD1. The V gene end was trimmed by 4 bases and the J gene end by 3 bases; junction bases not matched to a gene: 10. From germline, CDR1 is SGHAT and CDR2 FQNNGV. The CDR3 loop spans 16 amino acids.

The chain links TRBV5-1 to TRBJ2-1; maybe TRBD1 (5 bases). This CDR3 spans 13 amino acids. Germline V gene sequence: CDR1 SGHRS, CDR2 YFSETQ. V shed 2 bases and J shed 9 bases, with 12 bases lying between them. As DNA, the CDR3 is TGCGCCAGCAGCTTTGCAGGGAACGGTGAGCAGTTCTTC. It codes for CASSFAGNGEQFF.